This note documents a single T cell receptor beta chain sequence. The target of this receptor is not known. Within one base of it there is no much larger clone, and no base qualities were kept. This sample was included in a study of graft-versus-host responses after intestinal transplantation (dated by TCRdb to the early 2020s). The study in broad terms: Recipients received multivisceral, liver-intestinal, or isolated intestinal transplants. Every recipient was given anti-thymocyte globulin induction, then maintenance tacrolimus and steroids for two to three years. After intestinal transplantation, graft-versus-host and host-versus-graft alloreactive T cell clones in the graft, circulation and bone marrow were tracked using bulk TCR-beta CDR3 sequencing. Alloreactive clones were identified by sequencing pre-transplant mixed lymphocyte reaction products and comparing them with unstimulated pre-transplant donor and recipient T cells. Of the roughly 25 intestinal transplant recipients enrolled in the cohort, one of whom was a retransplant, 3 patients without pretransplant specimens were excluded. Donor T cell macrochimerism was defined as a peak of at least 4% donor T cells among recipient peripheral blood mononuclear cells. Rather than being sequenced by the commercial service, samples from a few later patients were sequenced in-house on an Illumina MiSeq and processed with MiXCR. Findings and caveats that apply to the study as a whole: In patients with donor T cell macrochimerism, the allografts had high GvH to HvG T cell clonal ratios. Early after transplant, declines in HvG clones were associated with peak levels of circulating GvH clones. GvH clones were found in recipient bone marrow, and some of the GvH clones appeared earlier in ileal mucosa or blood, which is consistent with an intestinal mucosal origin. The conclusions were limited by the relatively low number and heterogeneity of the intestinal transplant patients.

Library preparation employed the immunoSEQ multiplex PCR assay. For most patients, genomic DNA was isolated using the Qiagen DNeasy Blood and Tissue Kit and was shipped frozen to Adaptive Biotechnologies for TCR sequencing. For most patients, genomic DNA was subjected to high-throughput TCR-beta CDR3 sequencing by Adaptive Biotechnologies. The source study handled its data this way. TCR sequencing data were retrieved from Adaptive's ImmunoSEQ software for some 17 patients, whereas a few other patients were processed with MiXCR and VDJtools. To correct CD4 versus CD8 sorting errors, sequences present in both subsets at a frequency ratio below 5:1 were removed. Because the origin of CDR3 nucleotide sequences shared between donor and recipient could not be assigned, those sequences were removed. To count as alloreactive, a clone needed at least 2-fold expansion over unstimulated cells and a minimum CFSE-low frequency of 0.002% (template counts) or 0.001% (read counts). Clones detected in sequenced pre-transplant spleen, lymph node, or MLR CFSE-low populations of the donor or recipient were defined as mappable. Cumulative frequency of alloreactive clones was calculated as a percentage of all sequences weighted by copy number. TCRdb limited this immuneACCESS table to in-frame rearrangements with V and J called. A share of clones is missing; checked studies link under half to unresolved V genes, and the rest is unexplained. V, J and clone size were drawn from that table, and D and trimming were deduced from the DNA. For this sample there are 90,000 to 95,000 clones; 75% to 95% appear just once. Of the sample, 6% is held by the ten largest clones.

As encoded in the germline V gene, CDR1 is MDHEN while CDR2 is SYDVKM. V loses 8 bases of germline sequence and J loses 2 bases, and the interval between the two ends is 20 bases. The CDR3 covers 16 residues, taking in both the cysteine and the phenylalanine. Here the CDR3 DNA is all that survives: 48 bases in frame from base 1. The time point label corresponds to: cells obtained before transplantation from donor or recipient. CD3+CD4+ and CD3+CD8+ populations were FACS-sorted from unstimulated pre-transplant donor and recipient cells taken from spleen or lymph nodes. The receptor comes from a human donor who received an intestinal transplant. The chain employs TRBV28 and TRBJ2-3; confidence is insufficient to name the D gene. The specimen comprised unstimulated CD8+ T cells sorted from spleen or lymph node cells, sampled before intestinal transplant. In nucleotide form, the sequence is TGTGCCAGCCGATCCATAGTAGAATCTTTCACAGATACGCAGTATTTT. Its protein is CASRSIVESFTDTQYF.